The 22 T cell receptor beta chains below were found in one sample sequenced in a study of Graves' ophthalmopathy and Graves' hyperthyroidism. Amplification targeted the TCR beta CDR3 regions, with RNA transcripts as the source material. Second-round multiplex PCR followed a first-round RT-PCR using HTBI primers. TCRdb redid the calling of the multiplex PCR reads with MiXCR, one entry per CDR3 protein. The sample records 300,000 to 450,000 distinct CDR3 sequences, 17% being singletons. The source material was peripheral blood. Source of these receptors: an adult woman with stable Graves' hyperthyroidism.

In DNA, the CDR3 is TGTGCCAGCAGCTTAGGGACCACAGAAGAGACCCAGTACTTC. Translating gives CASSLGTTEETQYF. The V gene is TRBV7-9, the J gene TRBJ2-5; D gene ambiguous. The CDR3 is 14 residues long. Trimming removed 1 base at V and 3 bases at J, with 9 bases between. Germline CDR1 SEHNR, CDR2 FQNEAQ (reference sequence).

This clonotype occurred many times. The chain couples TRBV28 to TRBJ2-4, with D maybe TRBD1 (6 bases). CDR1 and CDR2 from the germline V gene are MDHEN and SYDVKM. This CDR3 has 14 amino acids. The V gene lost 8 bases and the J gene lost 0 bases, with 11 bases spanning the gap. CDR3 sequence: CASSGATAKNIQYF. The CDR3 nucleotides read TGTGCCAGCTCAGGGGCTACAGCCAAAAACATTCAGTACTTC.

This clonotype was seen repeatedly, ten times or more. The CDR3 coding sequence is TGTGCCAGCAGCCCCACAGGTTTCGAGTTGTCACCCCTCCACTTT. Translated, it gives CASSPTGFELSPLHF. V usage is TRBV3-1 and J usage is TRBJ1-6, with a weak D call TRBD1 (5 bases). V was clipped by 4 bases and J by 10 bases, with 17 bases between them. The CDR3 loop spans 15 amino acids. Germline assignment: CDR1 LGHDT and CDR2 YNNKEL (reference sequence).

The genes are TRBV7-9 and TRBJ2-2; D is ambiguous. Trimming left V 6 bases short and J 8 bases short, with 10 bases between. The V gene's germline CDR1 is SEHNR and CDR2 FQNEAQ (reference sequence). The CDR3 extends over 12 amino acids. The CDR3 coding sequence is TGTGCCAGCAGGTCACTCGGAGGGGAGCTGTTTTTT. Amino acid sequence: CASRSLGGELFF.

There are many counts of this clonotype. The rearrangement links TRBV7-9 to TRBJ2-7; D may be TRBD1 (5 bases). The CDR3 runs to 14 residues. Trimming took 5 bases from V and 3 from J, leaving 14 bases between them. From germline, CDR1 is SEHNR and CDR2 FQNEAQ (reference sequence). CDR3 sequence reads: CASSDLDKNYEQYF. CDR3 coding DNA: TGTGCCAGCAGCGATTTGGACAAGAACTACGAGCAGTACTTC.

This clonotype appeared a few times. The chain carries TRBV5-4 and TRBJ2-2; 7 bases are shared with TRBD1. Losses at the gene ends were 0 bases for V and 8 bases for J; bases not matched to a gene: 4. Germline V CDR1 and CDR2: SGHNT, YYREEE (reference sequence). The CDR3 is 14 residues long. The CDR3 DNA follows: TGTGCCAGCAGCTTGGAACAGGGGTTAGGGGAGCTGTTTTTT. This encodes CASSLEQGLGELFF.

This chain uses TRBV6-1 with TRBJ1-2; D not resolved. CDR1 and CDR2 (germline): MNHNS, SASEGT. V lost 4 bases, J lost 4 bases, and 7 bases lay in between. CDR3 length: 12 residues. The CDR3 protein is CASSAEGYGYTF. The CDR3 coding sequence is TGTGCCAGCAGTGCAGAGGGCTATGGCTACACCTTC.

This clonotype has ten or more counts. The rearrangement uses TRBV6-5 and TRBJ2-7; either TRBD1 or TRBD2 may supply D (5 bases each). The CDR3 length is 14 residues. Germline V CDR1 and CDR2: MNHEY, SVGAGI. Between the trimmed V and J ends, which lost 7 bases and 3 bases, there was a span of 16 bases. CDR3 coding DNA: TGTGCCAGCACCACTAAAGGGGAGATCTACGAGCAGTACTTC. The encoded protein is CASTTKGEIYEQYF.

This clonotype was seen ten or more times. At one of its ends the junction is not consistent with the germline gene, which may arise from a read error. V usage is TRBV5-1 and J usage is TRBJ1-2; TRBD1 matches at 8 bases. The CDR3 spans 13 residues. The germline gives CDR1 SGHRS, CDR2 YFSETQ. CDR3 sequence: CAGSRTGIYGYTF. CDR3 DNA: TGCGCCGGCAGCCGGACAGGGATCTATGGCTACACCTTC.

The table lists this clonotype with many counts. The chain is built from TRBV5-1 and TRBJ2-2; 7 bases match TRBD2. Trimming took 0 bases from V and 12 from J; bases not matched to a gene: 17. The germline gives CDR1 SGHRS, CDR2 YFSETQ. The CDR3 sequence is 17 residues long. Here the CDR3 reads CASSLDIVASGSPKLFF. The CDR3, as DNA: TGCGCCAGCAGCTTGGATATAGTCGCTAGCGGAAGCCCCAAGCTGTTTTTT.

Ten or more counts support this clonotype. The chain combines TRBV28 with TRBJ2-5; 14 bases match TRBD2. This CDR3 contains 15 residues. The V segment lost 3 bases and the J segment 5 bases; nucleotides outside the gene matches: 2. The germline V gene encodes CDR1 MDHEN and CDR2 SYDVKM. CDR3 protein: CASSLTSGREETQYF. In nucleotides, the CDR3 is TGTGCCAGCAGTTTGACTAGCGGGAGGGAGGAGACCCAGTACTTC.

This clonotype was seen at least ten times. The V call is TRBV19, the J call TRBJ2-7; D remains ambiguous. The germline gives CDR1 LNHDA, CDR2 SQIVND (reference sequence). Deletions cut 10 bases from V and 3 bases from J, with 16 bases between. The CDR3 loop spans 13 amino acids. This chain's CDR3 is CATQRNGDYEQYF. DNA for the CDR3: TGTGCCACTCAACGAAATGGAGACTACGAGCAGTACTTC.

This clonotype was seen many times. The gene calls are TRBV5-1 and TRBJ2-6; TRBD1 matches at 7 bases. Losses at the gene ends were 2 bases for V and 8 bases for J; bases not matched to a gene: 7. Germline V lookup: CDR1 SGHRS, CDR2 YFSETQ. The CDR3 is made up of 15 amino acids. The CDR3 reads CASSFRQGFSNVLTF. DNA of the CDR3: TGCGCCAGCAGCTTCAGACAGGGTTTTTCCAACGTCCTGACTTTC.

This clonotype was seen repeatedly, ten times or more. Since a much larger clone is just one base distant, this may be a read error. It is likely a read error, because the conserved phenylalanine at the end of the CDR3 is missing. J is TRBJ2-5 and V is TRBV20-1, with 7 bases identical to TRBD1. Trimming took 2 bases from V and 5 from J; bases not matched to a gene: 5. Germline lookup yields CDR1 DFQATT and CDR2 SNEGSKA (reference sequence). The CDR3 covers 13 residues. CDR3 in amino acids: CSARTTGMETQYV. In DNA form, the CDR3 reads TGCAGTGCTAGAACGACAGGGATGGAGACCCAGTACGTC.

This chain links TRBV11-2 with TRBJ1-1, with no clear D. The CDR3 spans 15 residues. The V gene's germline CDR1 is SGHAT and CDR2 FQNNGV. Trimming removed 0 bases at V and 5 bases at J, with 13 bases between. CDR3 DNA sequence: TGTGCCAGCAGCTTAGAGGGCAGATGGGAGACTGAAGCTTTCTTT. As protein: CASSLEGRWETEAFF.

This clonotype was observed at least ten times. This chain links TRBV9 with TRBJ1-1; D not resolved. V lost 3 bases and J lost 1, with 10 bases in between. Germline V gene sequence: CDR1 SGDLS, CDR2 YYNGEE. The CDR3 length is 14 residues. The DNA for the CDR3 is TGTGCCAGCAGCGCAAGGACGGAGAACACTGAAGCTTTCTTT. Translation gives CASSARTENTEAFF.

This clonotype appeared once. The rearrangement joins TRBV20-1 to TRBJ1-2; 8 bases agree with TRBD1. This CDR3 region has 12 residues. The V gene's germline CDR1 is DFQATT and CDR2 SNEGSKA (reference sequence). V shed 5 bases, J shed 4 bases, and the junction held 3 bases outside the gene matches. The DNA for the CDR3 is TGCAGTGCTGGCACAGGGGGCTATGGCTACACCTTC. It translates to CSAGTGGYGYTF.

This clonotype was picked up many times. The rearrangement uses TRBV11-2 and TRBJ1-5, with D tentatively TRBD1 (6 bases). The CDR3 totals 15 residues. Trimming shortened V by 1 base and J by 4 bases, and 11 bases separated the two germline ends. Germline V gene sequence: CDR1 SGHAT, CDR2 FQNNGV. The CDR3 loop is CASSLGGATNQPQHF. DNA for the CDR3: TGTGCCAGCAGCTTAGGGGGGGCTACTAATCAGCCCCAGCATTTT.

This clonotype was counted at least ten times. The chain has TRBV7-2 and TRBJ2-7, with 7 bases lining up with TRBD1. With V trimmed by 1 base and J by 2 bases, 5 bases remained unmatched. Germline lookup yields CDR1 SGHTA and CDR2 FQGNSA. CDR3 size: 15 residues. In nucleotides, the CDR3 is TGTGCCAGCAGCTTAGGGACTCAGGGGGCCTACGAGCAGTACTTC. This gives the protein CASSLGTQGAYEQYF.

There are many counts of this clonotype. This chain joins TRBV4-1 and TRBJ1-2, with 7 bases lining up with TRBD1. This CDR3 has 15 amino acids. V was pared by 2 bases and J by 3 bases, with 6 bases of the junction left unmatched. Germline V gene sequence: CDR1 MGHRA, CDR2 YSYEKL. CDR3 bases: TGCGCCAGCAGCCAAAGACAGGGTCGAGACTATGGCTACACCTTC. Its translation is CASSQRQGRDYGYTF.

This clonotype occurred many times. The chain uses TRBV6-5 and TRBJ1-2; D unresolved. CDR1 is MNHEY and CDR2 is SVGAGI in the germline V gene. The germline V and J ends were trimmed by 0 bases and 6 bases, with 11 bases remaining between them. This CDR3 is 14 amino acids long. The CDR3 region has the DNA TGTGCCAGCAGTTACTCGTTTGGGGTAGATGGCTACACCTTC. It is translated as CASSYSFGVDGYTF.

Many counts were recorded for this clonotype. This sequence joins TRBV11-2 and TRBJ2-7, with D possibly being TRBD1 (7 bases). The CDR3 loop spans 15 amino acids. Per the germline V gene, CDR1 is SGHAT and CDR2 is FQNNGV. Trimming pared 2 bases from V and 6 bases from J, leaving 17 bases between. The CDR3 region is CASSLRLSGGLEQYF. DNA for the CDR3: TGTGCCAGCAGCTTACGTCTCTCAGGGGGGCTCGAGCAGTACTTC.